This T cell receptor (beta chain) was recovered during a study of shared clonotypes between healthy human individuals. The study, taken as a whole, reports: Larger richness was generally estimated for naive than memory subsets.

The assay was immunoSEQ multiplex PCR, and TCRdb's table has in-frame clones only and misses some. This table has around 690,000 clones, 90% appearing once. V trimming: 2 bases; J trimming: 6 bases; junction bases outside the gene matches: 2. CDR1 and CDR2 (germline): SGHVS, FNYEAQ. This CDR3 has 15 residues. About this clone: Its specificity is not known.

Sequences were obtained from memory CD8+ T cells from PBMCs. Described subset: CD45RO+ cells pooled with CCR7-negative TemRA cells. The gene calls are TRBV7-6 and TRBJ2-1, with 12 nucleotides matching TRBD2. The source of this sequence is a man aged 18 to 29 in good health. Some clones in this sample may be carry-over from other donors' samples. CDR3 region: CASSLLAGGINEQFF. The DNA of the CDR3 is TGTGCCAGCAGCTTACTAGCGGGAGGGATCAATGAGCAGTTCTTC.